These 16 T cell receptor beta chains were all obtained from the same sample, sequenced in a study of blood T cell repertoires in COVID-19. TCRdb's table, derived via immunoSEQ multiplex PCR, lists solely in-frame clones and lacks some. The sample consists of roughly 250,000 clones, roughly 90% of them appearing once. Material for sequencing was PBMCs or T cells enriched from blood (not recorded which). The receptors were gathered from a woman aged 25-40 years with acute COVID-19.

This chain joins TRBV6-2 or TRBV6-3 and TRBJ1-1; D gene unclear. This CDR3 is 11 amino acids long. V was trimmed by 2 bases and J by 7 bases, leaving 5 bases between them. Per germline, CDR1 MNHEY and CDR2 SVGEGT. The chain's CDR3 is CASSYPSEAFF. As DNA, the CDR3 is TGTGCCAGCAGTTACCCCAGTGAAGCTTTCTTT.

This clone was recorded only once. Different DNA sequences within this sample yield the same CDR3. The CDR3: CASSPRTGGTEAFF. For the CDR3, the DNA is TGTGCCAGCAGCCCTCGGACAGGGGGTACTGAAGCTTTCTTT. The rearrangement joins TRBV3-1 (or the pseudogene TRBV3-2) to TRBJ1-1; 10 positions match TRBD1. The CDR3 runs 14 residues. Losses at the gene ends were 4 bases for V and 5 bases for J; bases not matched to a gene: 4. CDR1 is LGHDT, CDR2 YNNKEL, per germline (reference sequence).

The chain uses TRBV7-2 and TRBJ1-2; D uncertain. Per the germline V gene, CDR1 is SGHTA and CDR2 is FQGNSA. The CDR3 length is 15 residues. The V end lost 2 bases, the J end lost 6 bases, and 16 bases lay between the germline ends. The CDR3 loop reads CASSLSTGSGNGYTF. The CDR3 nucleotides read TGTGCCAGCAGCTTAAGTACGGGAAGTGGCAATGGCTACACCTTC.

The rearrangement links TRBV19 to TRBJ1-2; D might be TRBD1 (5 bases). The length of the CDR3 is 17 residues. V lost 0 bases, J lost 8 bases, and 22 bases lay in between. Germline V CDR1 and CDR2: LNHDA, SQIVND (reference sequence). The CDR3 DNA sequence: TGTGCCAGTAGTATAGATCAGAGGAATCCGGGGGGAAGGGGCTACACCTTC. Residues: CASSIDQRNPGGRGYTF.

The chain has TRBV29-1 and TRBJ2-5, with D unresolved. The V and J ends lost 5 bases and 3 bases respectively, with 4 bases between them. Germline CDR1 is SQVTM and CDR2 is ANQGSEA. This CDR3 region has 10 residues. This CDR3 is CSVTEETQYF. The CDR3 region has the DNA TGCAGCGTTACGGAAGAGACCCAGTACTTC. The complete variable domain, with remaining parts taken from reference TRBV29-1 and TRBJ2-5, reads SAVISQKPSRDICQRGTSLTIQCQVDSQVTMMFWYRQQPGQSLTLIATANQGSEATYESGFVIDKFPISRPNLTFSTLTVSNMSPEDSSIYLCSVTEETQYFGPGTRLLVL.

The chain carries TRBV6-4 and TRBJ2-1; D gene unclear. V was pared by 3 bases and J by 8 bases, with 11 bases between. The CDR3 extends over 13 amino acids. Germline loops: CDR1 MRHNA, CDR2 SNTAGT. CDR3 DNA: TGTGCCAGCAGTGAGTCGCCTGTAGATGAGCAGTTCTTC. Translating gives CASSESPVDEQFF.

This clone was seen once. The chain combines TRBV6-2 or TRBV6-3 with TRBJ2-7; 9 bases match TRBD2. Germline CDR1 MNHEY, CDR2 SVGEGT. CDR3 length: 14 residues. Losses at the gene ends were 2 bases for V and 7 bases for J; bases not matched to a gene: 6. CDR3 nucleotide sequence: TGTGCCAGCAGTTACGTTAGCGGGGGCTATGAGCAGTACTTC. It is translated as CASSYVSGGYEQYF.

This chain links TRBV10-3 with TRBJ1-1, with 8 bases lining up with TRBD1. The V gene's germline CDR1 is ENHRY and CDR2 SYGVKD. The CDR3 loop spans 13 amino acids. With V trimmed by 7 bases and J by 3 bases, 4 bases remained unmatched. Here the CDR3 DNA reads TGTGCCATCAAAGACAGGGGTGACACTGAAGCTTTCTTT. It translates to CAIKDRGDTEAFF.

The chain is built from TRBV7-9 and TRBJ1-2, with 8 bases lining up with TRBD1. Unmatched junction bases numbered 6, after V lost 4 bases and J lost 5 bases. This CDR3 is built from 14 residues. Germline CDR1 SEHNR, CDR2 FQNEAQ (reference sequence). CDR3 sequence reads: CASSSGQVLYGYTF. In DNA, the CDR3 is TGTGCCAGCAGCTCGGGACAGGTTTTATATGGCTACACCTTC.

J is TRBJ2-2 and V is TRBV6-5; the D gene is possibly TRBD1 (5 bases). The CDR3 runs 14 residues. V was cut by 7 bases and J by 3 bases, with 12 bases left in between. Germline CDR1 MNHEY, CDR2 SVGAGI. The CDR3 spells CASIPKGYTGELFF. The CDR3 DNA is TGTGCCAGCATCCCAAAGGGGTACACCGGGGAGCTGTTTTTT.

In DNA form, the CDR3 reads TGTGCCAGCACCCAAGGGGGCTACGAGCAGTACTTC. This codes for CASTQGGYEQYF. The rearrangement links TRBV11-2 to TRBJ2-7, with D perhaps TRBD1 (6 bases). Germline V gene data show CDR1 as SGHAT and CDR2 as FQNNGV. This CDR3 comprises 12 residues. The ends were cut back, 7 bases at V and 3 bases at J, with 10 bases in the middle.

The rearrangement links TRBV18 to TRBJ1-1; 7 nucleotides align to TRBD1. The germline gives CDR1 KGHSH, CDR2 LQKENI. Germline trimming cut 1 base from V and 1 base from J; bases unmatched to any gene: 9. CDR3 length: 17 amino acids. The CDR3 here is CASSPQTDRASNTEAFF. CDR3 in DNA: TGTGCCAGCTCACCACAGACCGACAGGGCTTCGAACACTGAAGCTTTCTTT.

This chain links TRBV10-2 with TRBJ1-5; D is uncertain. The CDR3 is made up of 13 amino acids. Germline CDR1 reads WSHSY; CDR2 reads SAAADI. Trimming removed 0 bases at V and 7 bases at J, with 7 bases between. In nucleotides, the CDR3 is TGCGCCAGCAGTGAGTCCAGGAAACAGCCCCAGCATTTT. It is translated as CASSESRKQPQHF.

The V gene is TRBV12-3 or TRBV12-4, the J gene TRBJ1-3; D gene ambiguous. There are 12 residues in the CDR3. Trimming removed 1 base at V and 7 bases at J, with 5 bases between. The CDR3, as DNA: TGTGCCAGCAGTTTAGACACGAACACCATATATTTT. Its protein product is CASSLDTNTIYF.

The chain is built from TRBV6-5 and TRBJ1-5; no clear D. Germline V gene data show CDR1 as MNHEY and CDR2 as SVGAGI. This CDR3 contains 13 residues. V lost 5 bases, J lost 9 bases, and 14 bases lay in between. CDR3 bases: TGTGCCAGCAGTAGACACCCCCAGCTGCCCCAGCATTTT. Protein product: CASSRHPQLPQHF.

The J gene is TRBJ2-1, the V gene TRBV3-1 (or the pseudogene TRBV3-2); TRBD2 might be the D (5 bases). CDR1 is LGHDT and CDR2 is YNNKEL in the germline V gene (reference sequence). The CDR3 has 13 residues. The V end lost 0 bases, the J end lost 9 bases, and 9 bases lay between the germline ends. DNA of the CDR3: TGTGCCAGCAGCCAAGATCGGGGTATTGAGCAGTTCTTC. Amino acid sequence: CASSQDRGIEQFF.